A selection of T cell receptor beta chains follows, all from one sample in a study of blood T cells in healthy people across ages. TCRdb fed the 5' RACE reads into MiXCR, producing one record per CDR3 protein. The sample includes about 1.7 million distinct CDR3 sequences, approximately 28% of them seen just once. The specimen sequenced was blood. The origin of the receptors is a woman aged 25-40 years in good health. Both conserved end residues are part of each CDR3. A D gene is named only where the DNA matches it firmly. Not all rows give a size; the values are once, few, many and, for expanded clones, a class.

CASSSGGAANYGYTF	TGTGCCAGCAGCTCCGGGGGGGCGGCTAACTATGGCTACACCTTC	TRBV7-9	TRBJ1-2	-	-
CASSVDRGIHEQYF	TGTGCCAGCAGTGTGGACAGGGGTATACACGAGCAGTACTTC	TRBV2	TRBJ2-7	TRBD1	few
CASRQASGEYEQYF	TGCGCCAGCAGGCAGGCTAGCGGAGAATACGAGCAGTACTTC	TRBV5-1	TRBJ2-7	TRBD2	few
CASSGGWRGLYNEQFF	TGTGCCAGCAGTGGGGGTTGGCGGGGGCTCTACAATGAGCAGTTCTTC	TRBV12-3/TRBV12-4	TRBJ2-1	-	-
CTSSQAGTGLYEQYF	TGCACCAGCAGCCAAGCTGGGACAGGACTCTACGAGCAGTACTTC	TRBV4-1	TRBJ2-7	TRBD1	-
CASSYAGTGRGEQFF	TGTGCCAGCAGTTACGCCGGGACAGGGCGAGGGGAGCAGTTCTTC	TRBV6-2/TRBV6-3	TRBJ2-1	TRBD1	few
CASSLGRGTEAFF	TGTGCCAGCAGTTTAGGGAGAGGCACTGAAGCTTTCTTT	TRBV5-1	TRBJ1-1	-	many
CASSSGTGGTPLHF	TGTGCCAGCAGCTCCGGGACAGGGGGCACACCCCTCCACTTT	TRBV9	TRBJ1-6	TRBD1	few
CSASRGAYNSPLHF	TGCAGTGCTAGCCGGGGGGCGTATAATTCACCCCTCCACTTT	TRBV20-1	TRBJ1-6	-	-
CASSPPRGKTYEQYF	TGTGCCAGCAGCCCCCCGCGGGGGAAAACCTACGAGCAGTACTTC	TRBV7-9	TRBJ2-7	TRBD2	few
CASGRGTRQYF	TGTGCCAGTGGCCGGGGGACGCGGCAGTACTTC	TRBV11-2	TRBJ2-7	-	-
CSVERGQPYEQYF	TGCAGCGTTGAGAGGGGGCAACCCTACGAGCAGTACTTC	TRBV29-1	TRBJ2-7	TRBD1	few
CASSLGSSGRQYGYTF	TGCGCCAGCAGCTTGGGGTCTTCCGGGAGACAGTATGGCTACACCTTC	TRBV5-1	TRBJ1-2	-	-
CASSVGPGQGSYEQFF	-	TRBV9	TRBJ2-1	-	-
CASSIGREEGYTF	TGTGCCAGCAGCATAGGCAGGGAGGAAGGCTACACCTTC	TRBV21-1	TRBJ1-2	-	few
CSVGLAGLKFF	TGCAGCGTCGGACTAGCGGGTCTTAAGTTCTTC	TRBV29-1	TRBJ2-1	TRBD2	few
CSGPHWCDWETQYF	TGCAGTGGGCCCCATTGGTGTGATTGGGAGACCCAGTACTTC	TRBV20-1	TRBJ2-5	-	-
CASSEDYNPYNEQFF	TGTGCCAGCAGCGAGGACTACAATCCCTACAATGAGCAGTTCTTC	TRBV7-2	TRBJ2-1	-	-